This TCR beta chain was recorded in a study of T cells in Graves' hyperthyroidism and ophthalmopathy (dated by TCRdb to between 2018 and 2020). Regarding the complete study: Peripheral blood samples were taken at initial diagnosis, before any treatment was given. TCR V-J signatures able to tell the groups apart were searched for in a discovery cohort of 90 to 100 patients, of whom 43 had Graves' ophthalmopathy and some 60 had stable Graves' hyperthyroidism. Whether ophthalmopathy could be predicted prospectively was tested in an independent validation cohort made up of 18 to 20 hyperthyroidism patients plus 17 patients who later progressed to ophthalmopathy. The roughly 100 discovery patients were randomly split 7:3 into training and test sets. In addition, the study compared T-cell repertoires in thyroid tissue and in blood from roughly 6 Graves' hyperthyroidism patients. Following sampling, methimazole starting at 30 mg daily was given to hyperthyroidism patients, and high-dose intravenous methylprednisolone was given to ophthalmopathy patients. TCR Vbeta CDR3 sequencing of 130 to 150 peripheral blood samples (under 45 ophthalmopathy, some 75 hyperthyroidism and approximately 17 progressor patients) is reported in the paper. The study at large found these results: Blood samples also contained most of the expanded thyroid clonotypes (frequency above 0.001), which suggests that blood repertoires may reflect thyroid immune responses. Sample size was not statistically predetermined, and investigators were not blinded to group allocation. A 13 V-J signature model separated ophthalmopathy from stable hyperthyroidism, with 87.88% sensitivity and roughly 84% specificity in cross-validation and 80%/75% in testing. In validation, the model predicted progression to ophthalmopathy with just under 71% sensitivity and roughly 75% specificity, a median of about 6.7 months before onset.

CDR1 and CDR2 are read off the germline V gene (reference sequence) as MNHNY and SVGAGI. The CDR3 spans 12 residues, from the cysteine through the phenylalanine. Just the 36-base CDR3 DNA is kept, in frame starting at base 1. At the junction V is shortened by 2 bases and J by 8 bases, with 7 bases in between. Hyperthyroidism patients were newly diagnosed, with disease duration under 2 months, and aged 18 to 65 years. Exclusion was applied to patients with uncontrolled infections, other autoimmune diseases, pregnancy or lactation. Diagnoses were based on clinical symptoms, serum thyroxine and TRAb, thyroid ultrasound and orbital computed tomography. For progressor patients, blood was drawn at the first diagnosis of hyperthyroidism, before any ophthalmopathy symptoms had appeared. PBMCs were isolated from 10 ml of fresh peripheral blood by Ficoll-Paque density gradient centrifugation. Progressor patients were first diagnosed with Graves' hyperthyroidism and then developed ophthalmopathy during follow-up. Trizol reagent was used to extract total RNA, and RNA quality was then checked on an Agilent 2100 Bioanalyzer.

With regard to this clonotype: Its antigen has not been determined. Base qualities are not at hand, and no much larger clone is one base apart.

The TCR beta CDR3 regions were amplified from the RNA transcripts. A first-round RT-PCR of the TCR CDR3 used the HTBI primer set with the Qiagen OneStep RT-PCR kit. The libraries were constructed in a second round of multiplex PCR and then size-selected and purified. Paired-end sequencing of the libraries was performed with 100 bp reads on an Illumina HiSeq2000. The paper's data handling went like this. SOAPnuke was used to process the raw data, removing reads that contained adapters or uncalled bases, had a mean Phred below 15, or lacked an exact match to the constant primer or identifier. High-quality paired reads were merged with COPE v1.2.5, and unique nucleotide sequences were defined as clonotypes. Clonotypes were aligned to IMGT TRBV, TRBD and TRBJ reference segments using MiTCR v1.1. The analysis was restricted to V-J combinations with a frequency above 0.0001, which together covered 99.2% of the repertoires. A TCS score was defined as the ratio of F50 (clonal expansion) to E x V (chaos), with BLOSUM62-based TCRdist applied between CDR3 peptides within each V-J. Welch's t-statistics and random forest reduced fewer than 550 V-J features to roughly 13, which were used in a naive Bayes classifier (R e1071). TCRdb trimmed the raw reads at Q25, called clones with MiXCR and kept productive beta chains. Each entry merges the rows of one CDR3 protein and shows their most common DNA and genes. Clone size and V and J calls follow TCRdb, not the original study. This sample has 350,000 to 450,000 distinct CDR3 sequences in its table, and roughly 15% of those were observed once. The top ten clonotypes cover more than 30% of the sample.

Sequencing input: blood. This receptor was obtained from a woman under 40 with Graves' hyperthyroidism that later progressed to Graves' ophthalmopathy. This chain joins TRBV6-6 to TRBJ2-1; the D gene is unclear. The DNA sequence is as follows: TGTGCCAGCAGTTACCCGTCCGATGAGCAGTTCTTC. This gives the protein CASSYPSDEQFF.